The 29 T cell receptor beta chains below all came from one sample that was sequenced in a study of molecular identifiers for immune sequencing clone quantification (dated by TCRdb to about 2018). Library method: PCR. TCRdb records NextSeq 500 as the sequencer. TCRdb reworked the public reads: Q25 trimming with fastp, MiXCR clone assembly, productive beta chains retained. Each CDR3 protein appears once, grouped with its most common genes and DNA. The table for this sample lists over 100,000 distinct CDR3 sequences; under 40% of them were counted only once. Clones ranked in the top ten supply roughly 9.7% of the sample. Sequencing input: naive CD8+ T cells from blood, with Jurkat cell RNA spiked in. Explained via the paper, the cell subset or site label denotes: FACS-sorted CD8+CD4-CCR7+CD45RA+ naive T cells. Source of these receptors: a human donor in good health. Some libraries in this study had Jurkat cell RNA spiked in.

The V and J genes are TRBV12-3 or TRBV12-4 and TRBJ2-5; possible D gene TRBD1, 6 bases. Trimming took off 3 bases at V and 5 bases at J, with 10 bases between the two ends. The CDR3 totals 13 residues. The CDR3 loop is CASSFPGVETQYF. The DNA for the CDR3 is TGTGCCAGCAGTTTCCCAGGGGTTGAGACCCAGTACTTC.

The chain carries TRBV4-1 and TRBJ2-5, with D perhaps TRBD2 (5 bases). The length of the CDR3 is 15 residues. V was cut by 4 bases and J by 3 bases, with 15 bases left in between. The germline CDR1 and CDR2 sequences are MGHRA and YSYEKL. In nucleotides, the CDR3 is TGCGCCAGCAGCCCTGATGGACTGCCTGAAGAGACCCAGTACTTC. It translates to CASSPDGLPEETQYF.

The J gene is TRBJ1-5, the V gene TRBV28; maybe TRBD1 (6 bases). Trimming shortened V by 8 bases and J by 5 bases, and 19 bases separated the two germline ends. This CDR3 spans 15 amino acids. CDR1 and CDR2 (germline): MDHEN, SYDVKM. The CDR3 sequence: CASCMGRDIYQPQHF. CDR3 DNA: TGTGCCAGCTGTATGGGAAGGGACATATATCAGCCCCAGCATTTT.

This clonotype occurred a few times. As the CDR3 is not closed by the conserved phenylalanine or tryptophan, this likely results from a read error. V is TRBV12-3 or TRBV12-4 and J is TRBJ2-7; TRBD1 or TRBD2 may be the D gene (5 bases each). V lost 3 bases, J lost 10 bases, and 19 bases lay in between. CDR3 length: 14 residues. The CDR3 region is CASSFGLGEYEQYS. The DNA of the CDR3 is TGTGCCAGCAGTTTTGGACTGGGGGAATATGAACAGTACTCC.

V is TRBV14 and J is TRBJ2-5, with TRBD2 as a possible D gene (5 bases). The CDR3 runs to 15 residues. V lost 3 bases, J lost 1 base, and 12 bases lay in between. Germline V gene sequence: CDR1 SGHDN, CDR2 FVKESK. The CDR3 loop is CASSHRVRVQETQYF. The CDR3 DNA sequence: TGTGCCAGCAGCCATCGCGTGCGGGTCCAAGAGACCCAGTACTTC.

This clonotype has a count of ten or more. J is TRBJ1-5 and V is TRBV27; no definite D call. The germline V gene encodes CDR1 MNHEY and CDR2 SMNVEV (reference sequence). This CDR3 is 13 amino acids long. V was cut by 3 bases and J by 5 bases, with 8 bases left in between. In DNA form, the CDR3 reads TGTGCCAGCAGTTTTAGGGTCCATCAGCCCCAGCATTTT. Translated, it gives CASSFRVHQPQHF.

Regarding this clonotype: A much bigger clone sits one base away, suggesting this may be a read error. The chain carries TRBV20-1 and TRBJ2-3; D perhaps matches TRBD2 (6 bases). The CDR3 is 11 residues long. Germline loops: CDR1 DFQATT, CDR2 SNEGSKA (reference sequence). The CDR3 spells CRAHPGTPQYF. CDR3 bases: TGCAGAGCCCACCCCGGGACTCCGCAGTATTTT.

The chain couples TRBV4-3 to TRBJ2-3; D perhaps matches TRBD2 (6 bases). The germline V and J ends were trimmed by 0 bases and 3 bases, with 22 bases remaining between them. This CDR3 is built from 19 residues. Looked up from germline, CDR1 is LGHNA and CDR2 is YSLEER. CDR3 in DNA: TGCGCCAGCAGCCAAGATGTCACAACTAGCCGGAGGCAGACAGATACGCAGTATTTT. Translated: CASSQDVTTSRRQTDTQYF.

This clonotype was seen a few times. This rearrangement joins TRBV7-6 to TRBJ1-2; 8 bases are shared with TRBD1. The V segment lost 10 bases and the J segment 6 bases; nucleotides outside the gene matches: 4. CDR3 size: 11 residues. The germline V gene encodes CDR1 SGHVS and CDR2 FNYEAQ. The CDR3 bases are TGTGCCATCCGGACAGGGCATGGCTACACCTTC. It yields the protein CAIRTGHGYTF.

The table lists this clonotype with a few counts. This chain links TRBV3-1 with TRBJ2-2, with D unclear. V was shortened by 4 bases and J by 3 bases, with 6 bases between the two germline ends. CDR1 is LGHDT and CDR2 is YNNKEL in the germline V gene (reference sequence). This CDR3 contains 13 residues. CDR3 nucleotides: TGTGCCAGCAGCCCCTTAGACACCGGGGAGCTGTTTTTT. Amino acid sequence: CASSPLDTGELFF.

As to this clonotype: A much bigger clone sits one base away, suggesting this may be a read error. The chain employs TRBV5-1 and TRBJ2-7; D is perhaps TRBD1 or TRBD2 (5 bases each). Germline V gene data show CDR1 as SGHRS and CDR2 as YFSETQ. The germline V and J ends were trimmed by 5 bases and 2 bases, with 14 bases remaining between them. This CDR3 region has 14 residues. Here the CDR3 reads CASSRQRAAYEQYF. CDR3 bases: TGCGCCAGCAGTCGACAGAGAGCGGCCTACGAGCAGTACTTC.

J is TRBJ2-3 and V is TRBV27, with unresolved D. This CDR3 contains 13 residues. V gave up 5 bases and J gave up 4 bases, with 10 bases separating them. CDR1 is MNHEY and CDR2 is SMNVEV in the germline V gene (reference sequence). The DNA of the CDR3 is TGTGCCAGCAGTGAAAAAGAAGCAGATACGCAGTATTTT. Its translation: CASSEKEADTQYF.

This clonotype has just a few counts. This chain joins TRBV7-9 and TRBJ2-7; D ambiguous. Trimming took off 5 bases at V and 2 bases at J, with 13 bases between the two ends. The CDR3 covers 14 residues. Germline loops: CDR1 SEHNR, CDR2 FQNEAQ (reference sequence). The CDR3 sequence is CASSEQENPYEQYF. DNA for the CDR3: TGTGCCAGCAGCGAGCAAGAAAACCCCTACGAGCAGTACTTC. The whole variable domain, remainder taken from reference TRBV7-9 and TRBJ2-7, is DTGVSQNPRHKITKRGQNVTFRCDPISEHNRLYWYRQTLGQGPEFLTYFQNEAQLEKSRLLSDRFSAERPKGSFSTLEIQRTEQGDSAMYLCASSEQENPYEQYFGPGTRLTVT.

This clonotype was detected a few times. V usage is TRBV2 and J usage is TRBJ2-7; D unclear. The CDR3 covers 14 residues. The germline CDR1 and CDR2 sequences are SNHLY and FYNNEI. With 7 bases removed from V and 2 bases from J, the gap between germline ends came to 15 bases. Written as DNA, the CDR3 is TGTGCCAGCACCACAGACTGGCAGGCCTACGAGCAGTACTTC. Translated, it gives CASTTDWQAYEQYF.

This clonotype turned up a few times. The chain combines TRBV10-3 with TRBJ1-5, with D hard to call. The CDR3 totals 18 residues. Germline loops: CDR1 ENHRY, CDR2 SYGVKD. The V gene lost 0 bases and the J gene lost 3 bases, with 18 bases spanning the gap. For the CDR3, the DNA is TGTGCCATCAGTGAGTCGAGCGGTCCCTTCCCCCTCAATCAGCCCCAGCATTTT. It is translated as CAISESSGPFPLNQPQHF.

In its sample, this clonotype was seen many times. CDR3 in amino acids: CSARDGQALGISSYEQYF. Here the CDR3 DNA reads TGCAGTGCTAGAGATGGCCAGGCCCTGGGGATTAGCTCCTACGAGCAGTACTTC. The genes are TRBV20-1 and TRBJ2-7; D unclear. V dropped 0 bases and J dropped 0 bases, with 21 bases sitting between them. The CDR3 consists of 18 residues. The germline CDR1 and CDR2 sequences are DFQATT and SNEGSKA (reference sequence).

This clonotype appeared a single time. The conserved phenylalanine or tryptophan normally closing the CDR3 is absent here, so this likely arose from a read error. The rearrangement joins TRBV7-9 to TRBJ2-5; either TRBD1 or TRBD2 may fit D (5 bases each). The CDR3 spans 16 residues. V was shortened by 4 bases and J by 0 bases, with 15 bases between the two germline ends. Germline assignment: CDR1 SEHNR and CDR2 FQNEAQ (reference sequence). This chain's CDR3 is CASSSSRGFNQETQYS. As DNA, the CDR3 is TGTGCCAGCAGCTCCTCGAGGGGCTTTAACCAAGAGACCCAGTACTCC.

As concerns this clonotype: A much larger clone differs from this one at a single base, so this may be a read error. V gene TRBV4-1 combines with J gene TRBJ1-1, with D possibly being TRBD1 (5 bases). Germline CDR1 is MGHRA and CDR2 is YSYEKL. This CDR3 comprises 14 residues. The CDR3 region is CASSQDLGVTGAFF. The CDR3 DNA reads as TGCGCCAGCAGCCAAGATTTGGGGGTAACTGGAGCTTTCTTT.

The gene calls are TRBV5-3 and TRBJ2-7, with 7 positions matching TRBD2. TRBV5-3 is an ORF for which the function is uncertain. The ends lost 8 bases at V and 10 bases at J; junction bases unmatched: 15. This CDR3 spans 13 amino acids. Here the CDR3 reads CASSLDWGGEQYF. The DNA for the CDR3 is TGTGCCAGCTCTCTCGACTGGGGGGGGGAACAGTACTTC.

This chain uses TRBV7-6 with TRBJ2-3; the match to TRBD2 covers 7 bases. The V segment lost 5 bases and the J segment 6 bases; nucleotides outside the gene matches: 11. This CDR3 spans 15 amino acids. Germline V gene sequence: CDR1 SGHVS, CDR2 FNYEAQ. Written as DNA, the CDR3 is TGTGCCAGCAGCCCCTGGGCGGGAGCAGCCGATACGCAGTATTTT. Translation: CASSPWAGAADTQYF.

This clonotype was seen more than once but under ten times. The rearrangement links TRBV24-1 to TRBJ2-6, with a tentative D call TRBD1 (6 bases). Germline values: CDR1 KGHDR, CDR2 SFDVKD. V was trimmed by 2 bases and J by 11 bases, leaving 15 bases between them. CDR3 length: 15 residues. This CDR3 reads CATSDSYRAPDVLTF. The CDR3 region has the DNA TGTGCCACCAGTGATTCATACAGGGCCCCCGACGTCCTGACTTTC.

The rearrangement links TRBV19 to TRBJ2-7; TRBD1 might be the D (6 bases). The length of the CDR3 is 15 residues. CDR1 is LNHDA and CDR2 is SQIVND in the germline V gene (reference sequence). Trimming removed 3 bases at V and 2 bases at J, with 14 bases between. In DNA, the CDR3 is TGTGCCAGTAGTATCATCCTGGACAGAACCTACGAGCAGTACTTC. This translates into CASSIILDRTYEQYF.

This chain connects TRBV6-5 to TRBJ2-4; a possible D gene is TRBD1 (5 bases). CDR3 size: 13 residues. V lost 10 bases and J lost 1, with 11 bases in between. Germline CDR1 and CDR2: MNHEY and SVGAGI. In DNA form, the CDR3 reads TGTGCCAACAATAGACAGGCCAAAAACATTCAGTACTTC. It translates to CANNRQAKNIQYF.

V gene TRBV11-1 combines with J gene TRBJ2-5; no definite D call. The V end lost 5 bases, the J end lost 4 bases, and 11 bases lay between the germline ends. The CDR3 has 13 residues. Germline CDR1 and CDR2: SGHAT and FQDESV (reference sequence). The CDR3 bases are TGTGCCAGCAGCAAATGGAGCGTAGAGACCCAGTACTTC. Translation: CASSKWSVETQYF.

This clonotype was observed at least ten times. This chain connects TRBV5-5 to TRBJ2-5; a possible D gene is TRBD1 (6 bases). V shed 1 base and J shed 3 bases, with 10 bases lying between them. CDR3 length: 14 amino acids. Per the germline V gene, CDR1 is SGHKS and CDR2 is YYEKEE (reference sequence). The CDR3 is CASSLFNREETQYF. CDR3 DNA: TGTGCCAGCAGCTTGTTTAACAGGGAAGAGACCCAGTACTTC.

J is TRBJ2-2 and V is TRBV7-6, with D possibly being TRBD2 (6 bases). Trimming cost V 1 base and J 5 bases, with 11 bases left between them. The germline gives CDR1 SGHVS, CDR2 FNYEAQ. CDR3 length: 15 amino acids. The CDR3 loop is CASSLGTIATGELFF. CDR3 in DNA: TGTGCCAGCAGCTTAGGGACTATAGCGACCGGGGAGCTGTTTTTT.

This clonotype was seen many times. Written as DNA, the CDR3 is TGTGCCAGCAGGCCCCCGGGAGGGGCCGGGGAGCTGTTTTTT. It specifies CASRPPGGAGELFF. The rearrangement joins TRBV2 to TRBJ2-2; 8 nucleotides agree with TRBD2. The CDR3 totals 14 residues. Germline values: CDR1 SNHLY, CDR2 FYNNEI. Losses at the gene ends were 6 bases for V and 6 bases for J; bases not matched to a gene: 6.

V gene TRBV24-1 combines with J gene TRBJ2-7; the match to TRBD1 covers 11 bases. Germline CDR1 and CDR2: KGHDR and SFDVKD. There are 15 residues in the CDR3. V gave up 3 bases and J gave up 7 bases; unmatched junction bases: 7. DNA of the CDR3: TGTGCCACCAGTGATCCTGGACAGGGGGCGAGGGAGCAGTACTTC. Protein product: CATSDPGQGAREQYF.

For this clonotype: An end of the junction does not agree with germline; a read error may underlie this. The chain carries TRBV28 and TRBJ1-1; D gene ambiguous. Per germline, CDR1 MDHEN and CDR2 SYDVKM. The CDR3 covers 16 residues. CDR3: CASNNVLPGMNSEAFF. CDR3 sequence (DNA): TGTGCCAGCAATAACGTCTTACCGGGCATGAACTCTGAAGCTTTCTTT.